A selection of T cell receptor beta chains follows, all from one sample in a study of shared clonotypes between healthy human individuals. The protocol was immunoSEQ multiplex PCR, while the TCRdb copy is restricted to in-frame clones and leaves out a portion. The sample shows more than 900,000 clones, 78% of them seen only once. Sequenced: memory CD4+ T cells from PBMCs. These receptors came from a man between 18 and 35 years old in good health. Some clones in this sample may be carry-over from other donors' samples. Both conserved end residues are trimmed from each CDR3.

TRBJ1-5	TRBV19	ASSIVGSNQPQH
TRBJ1-1	TRBV25-1	ASSARAANTEAF
TRBJ1-3	TRBV5-1	ASSPGTGIRSGNTIY
TRBJ1-4	TRBV28	ASSLGQTGLNEKLF
TRBJ1-2	TRBV30	AWSAPRDRVYGYT
TRBJ2-3	TRBV5-1	ASSIRDRATTDTQY
TRBJ1-4	TRBV7-7	ASSADGNEKLF
TRBJ1-2	TRBV14	ASSPLREYGYT
TRBJ2-3	TRBV28	ATKGSSGRRTDTQY
TRBJ2-7	TRBV21-1	ASSKGTATSYEQY
TRBJ2-2	TRBV5-1	ASSSNLGQLGTGELF
TRBJ2-1	TRBV19	ASSIAGTSGYNEQF
TRBJ2-5	TRBV18	ASSVVLQETQY
TRBJ2-7	TRBV5-5	ASSEGDRGWYEQY
TRBJ1-2	TRBV28	ASMRSRPNYGYT
TRBJ2-4	TRBV11-2	ASSLVGGGNIQY
TRBJ2-5	TRBV28	ASNSRTAYNLETQY
TRBJ1-2	TRBV5-1	ASSLAPTGVGGYT
TRBJ2-7	TRBV7-2	ASSAAPGQGSREY
TRBJ1-5	TRBV6-5	ASSKTGPNQPQH
TRBJ2-5	TRBV10-3	ATGPGGYQETQY
TRBJ2-7	TRBV18	ASSPLGTHSSPYEQY
TRBJ2-5	TRBV7-3	ASSRQGRETQY
TRBJ2-3	TRBV5-1	ASSLQLAGEDTQY
TRBJ1-1	TRBV5-1	ASSAGQGLAAF
TRBJ2-7	TRBV29-1	SGKRDYEQY
TRBJ2-1	TRBV7-9	ASSLERLWGANEQF
TRBJ2-7	TRBV11-3	ASSSPGQGNGKQY
TRBJ2-3	TRBV5-4	ASSFRTSGRSSDTQY
TRBJ2-1	TRBV14	ASGRQGSMNEQF
TRBJ1-3	TRBV5-1	ASSLGTYGNTIY